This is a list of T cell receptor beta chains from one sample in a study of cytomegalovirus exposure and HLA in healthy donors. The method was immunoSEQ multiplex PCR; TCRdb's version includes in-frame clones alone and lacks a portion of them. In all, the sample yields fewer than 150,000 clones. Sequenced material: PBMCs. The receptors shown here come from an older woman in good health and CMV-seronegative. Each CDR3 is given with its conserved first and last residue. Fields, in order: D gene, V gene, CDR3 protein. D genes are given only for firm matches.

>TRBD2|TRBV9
CASSVVIGGRSSYNEQFF
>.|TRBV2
CASRAGNQGKDTQYF
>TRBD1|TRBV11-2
CASSGGRDRAAYGYTF
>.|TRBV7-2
CASSQDSGDSPLHF
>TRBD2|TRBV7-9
CASSRGLAGGSPYEQYF
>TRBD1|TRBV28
CASSLLPSGTGRTDTQYF
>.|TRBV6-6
CASRLDGAFTGELFF
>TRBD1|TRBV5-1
CASSLDGQGYNEQFF
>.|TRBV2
CASSEGYQGGNEQFF
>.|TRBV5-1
CASSSGAWVTEAFF
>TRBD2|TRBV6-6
CASVGGSTDTQYF